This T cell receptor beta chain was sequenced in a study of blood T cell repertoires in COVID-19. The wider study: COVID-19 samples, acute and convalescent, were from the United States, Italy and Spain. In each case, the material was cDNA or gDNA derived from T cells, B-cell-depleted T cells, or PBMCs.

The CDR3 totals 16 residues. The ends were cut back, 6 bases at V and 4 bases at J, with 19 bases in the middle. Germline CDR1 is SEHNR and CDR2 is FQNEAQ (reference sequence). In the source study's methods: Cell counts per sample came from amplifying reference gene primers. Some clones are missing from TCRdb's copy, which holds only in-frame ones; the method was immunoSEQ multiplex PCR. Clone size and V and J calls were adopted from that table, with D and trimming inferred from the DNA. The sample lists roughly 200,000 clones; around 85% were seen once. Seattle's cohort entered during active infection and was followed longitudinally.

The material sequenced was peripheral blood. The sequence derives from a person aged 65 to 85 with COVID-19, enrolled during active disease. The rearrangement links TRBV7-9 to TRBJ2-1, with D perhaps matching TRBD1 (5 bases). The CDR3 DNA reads TGTGCCAGCAGTCCCACTTATGGGGCCAAGTACAATGAGCAGTTCTTC. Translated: CASSPTYGAKYNEQFF.